The 9 T cell receptor beta chains reported below all come from one sample, sequenced in a study of T cell responses to AZD1222 COVID-19 vaccine. Only in-frame clones appear in the TCRdb table, and some are missing; sequencing was by immunoSEQ multiplex PCR. Among about 67,000 clones listed, less than 90% were seen once. The sequences come from peripheral blood, collected on day 0 of AZD1222 vaccination. Receptor source: an adult in good health.

The rearrangement joins TRBV11-3 to TRBJ2-6, with 8 bases aligning to TRBD1. The CDR3 has 16 amino acids. The J segment lost 4 bases and the V segment lost 5 bases, leaving 7 bases of the junction unmatched. The germline V gene encodes CDR1 SGHNT and CDR2 YENEEA. The CDR3 here is CASSPGQGSGANVLTF. Here the CDR3 DNA reads TGTGCCAGCAGCCCCGGACAGGGTTCAGGGGCCAACGTCCTGACTTTC.

V gene TRBV11-3 combines with J gene TRBJ1-4; D is unclear. The germline V and J ends were trimmed by 2 bases and 5 bases, with 6 bases remaining between them. Germline V lookup: CDR1 SGHNT, CDR2 YENEEA. The CDR3 loop spans 13 amino acids. CDR3 residues: CASSLNVNEKLFF. The CDR3 DNA reads as TGTGCCAGCAGCTTAAATGTAAATGAAAAACTGTTTTTT.

CDR3 in amino acids: CASSMGQVGTEAFF. The CDR3 DNA is TGTGCCAGCAGTATGGGACAGGTTGGAACTGAAGCTTTCTTT. The chain is built from TRBV28 and TRBJ1-1; 8 bases are a match to TRBD1. Trimming cost V 5 bases and J 5 bases; bases outside gene matches: 7. This CDR3 comprises 14 residues. Germline loops: CDR1 MDHEN, CDR2 SYDVKM.

This clone was seen a handful of times. The chain recombines TRBV20-1 with TRBJ2-2; D is uncertain. Trimming left V 3 bases short and J 2 bases short, with 4 bases between. This CDR3 spans 12 amino acids. The germline V gene has CDR1 DFQATT and CDR2 SNEGSKA (reference sequence). The CDR3 DNA follows: TGCAGTGCTAGTATTAACACCGGGGAGCTGTTTTTT. The encoded protein is CSASINTGELFF.

V is TRBV2 and J is TRBJ1-6; D is undetermined. Germline V CDR1 and CDR2: SNHLY, FYNNEI. Deletions cut 6 bases from V and 12 bases from J, with 12 bases between. The CDR3 consists of 12 residues. The CDR3 coding sequence is TGTGCCAGCAGGCCTTTCCTGGGACCCCTCCACTTT. Its protein product is CASRPFLGPLHF.

The chain carries TRBV12-3 or TRBV12-4 and TRBJ1-1; D uncertain. Trimming removed 3 bases from V and 4 bases from J, with 6 bases in between. The CDR3 length is 12 residues. The CDR3 nucleotides read TGTGCCAGCAGTTTCCCGGCCACTGAAGCTTTCTTT. Translation gives CASSFPATEAFF.

The rearrangement links TRBV9 to TRBJ2-7; perhaps TRBD2 as D (6 bases). There are 17 residues in the CDR3. Trimming pared 1 base from V and 5 bases from J, leaving 22 bases between. Germline CDR1 reads SGDLS; CDR2 reads YYNGEE. CDR3: CASSVKGFGGSFDEQYF. As DNA, the CDR3 is TGTGCCAGCAGCGTAAAAGGGTTTGGAGGGAGCTTCGACGAGCAGTACTTC.

V and J are TRBV5-1 and TRBJ2-3; 7 bases agree with TRBD1. J lost 0 bases, V lost 4 bases, and 11 bases had no gene match. The CDR3 runs to 17 residues. From germline, CDR1 is SGHRS and CDR2 YFSETQ. CDR3 amino acids: CASSEATGTTSTDTQYF. For the CDR3, the DNA is TGCGCCAGCAGCGAGGCGACAGGGACGACTAGCACAGATACGCAGTATTTT. Complete variable domain (other parts from reference TRBV5-1 and TRBJ2-3): KAGVTQTPRYLIKTRGQQVTLSCSPISGHRSVSWYQQTPGQGLQFLFEYFSETQRNKGNFPGRFSGRQFSNSRSEMNVSTLELGDSALYLCASSEATGTTSTDTQYFGPGTRLTVL.

The chain couples TRBV7-9 to TRBJ2-7, with 12 bases matching TRBD2. This CDR3 region has 17 residues. The junction had 12 bases not matched to a gene; V was cut back by 4 bases and J by 5 bases. Per the germline V gene, CDR1 is SEHNR and CDR2 is FQNEAQ (reference sequence). The CDR3 sequence: CASSSTDGLAGLDEQYF. CDR3 nucleotides: TGTGCCAGCAGCTCGACTGACGGACTAGCGGGGCTTGACGAGCAGTACTTC.